The present T cell receptor (beta chain) was sequenced within a study of blood T cell repertoires in COVID-19. Trimming removed 5 bases at V and 4 bases at J, with 9 bases between. Germline V gene sequence: CDR1 SGHTA, CDR2 FQGNSA. The CDR3 has 12 residues. The repertoire was sequenced with immunoSEQ multiplex PCR; TCRdb's copy has only in-frame clones and lacks some. The table shows 75,000 to 90,000 clones, with roughly 78% occurring only once. The chain employs TRBV7-2 and TRBJ2-7, with unresolved D. The sequence was collected from a man aged 55 to 70 with COVID-19, enrolled during active disease. What was sequenced was peripheral blood. CDR3 coding DNA: TGTGCCAGCAGCCGTGACACTTACGAGCAGTACTTC. Its protein is CASSRDTYEQYF.